The clone carrying this T cell receptor (beta chain) showed up many times. Its target is unknown. The data stem from a study of T-cell memory formation after mild COVID-19. Study at large: The TCR clusters were mostly specific to one donor. Whole-study results and caveats: Contracting CD8+ clones were enriched in EMRA, CD4+ mainly in CM and EM. Researchers could not confirm that second-wave clones peaking on day 37 targeted SARS-CoV-2.

5'RACE, which relied on constant-segment primers, yielded TCR alpha and TCR beta cDNA libraries carrying sample barcodes and UMIs. A single record per CDR3 protein comes from TCRdb applying MiXCR to the 5' RACE reads. This sample has 400,000 or so distinct CDR3 sequences; 20% occur once, and the top ten carry approximately 8.1%. The sequence was obtained from an adult woman who had mild COVID-19 (a few samples of this study predate the infection). Cell type and time point are not known. Sequencing was performed on PBMCs or a T cell subset sorted from them (not recorded which).

CDR3 loop: CASVEQNTGELFF. CDR3 nucleotide sequence: TGTGCCAGCGTCGAACAGAACACCGGGGAGCTGTTTTTT. The chain joins TRBV25-1 to TRBJ2-2; no clear D. The CDR3 length is 13 residues. The germline V gene encodes CDR1 MGHDK and CDR2 SYGVNS. Trimming pared 8 bases from V and 1 base from J, leaving 8 bases between.